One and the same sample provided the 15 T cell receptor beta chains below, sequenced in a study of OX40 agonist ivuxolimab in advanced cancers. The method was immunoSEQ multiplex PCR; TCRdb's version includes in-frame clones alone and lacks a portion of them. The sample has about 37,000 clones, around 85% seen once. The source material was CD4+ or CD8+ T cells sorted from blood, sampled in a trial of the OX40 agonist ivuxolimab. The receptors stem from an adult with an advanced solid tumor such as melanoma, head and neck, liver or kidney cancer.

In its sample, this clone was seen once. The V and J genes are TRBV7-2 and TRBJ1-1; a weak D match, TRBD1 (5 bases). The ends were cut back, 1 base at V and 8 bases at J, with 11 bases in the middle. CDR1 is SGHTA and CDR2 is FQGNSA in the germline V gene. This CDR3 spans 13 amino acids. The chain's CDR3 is CASSLGAGVEAFF. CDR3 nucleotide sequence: TGTGCCAGCAGCTTAGGGGCGGGGGTAGAAGCTTTCTTT.

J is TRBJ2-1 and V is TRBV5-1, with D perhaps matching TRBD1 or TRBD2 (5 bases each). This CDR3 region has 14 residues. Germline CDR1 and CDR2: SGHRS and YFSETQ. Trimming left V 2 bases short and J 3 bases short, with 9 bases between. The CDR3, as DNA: TGCGCCAGCAGCTTAGGGACGGGCTACAATGAGCAGTTCTTC. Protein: CASSLGTGYNEQFF.

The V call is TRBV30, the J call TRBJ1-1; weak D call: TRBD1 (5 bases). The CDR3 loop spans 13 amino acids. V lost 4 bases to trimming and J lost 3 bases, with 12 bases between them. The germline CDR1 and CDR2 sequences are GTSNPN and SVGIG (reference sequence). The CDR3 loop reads CAWIGGSDTEAFF. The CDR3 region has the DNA TGTGCCTGGATTGGGGGGTCGGACACTGAAGCTTTCTTT.

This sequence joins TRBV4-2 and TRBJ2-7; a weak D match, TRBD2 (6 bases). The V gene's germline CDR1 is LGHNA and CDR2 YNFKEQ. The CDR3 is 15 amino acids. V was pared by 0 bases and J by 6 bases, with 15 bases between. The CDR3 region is CASSQDLGGRPEQYF. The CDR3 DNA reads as TGTGCCAGCAGCCAAGATTTAGGTGGGAGGCCCGAGCAGTACTTC.

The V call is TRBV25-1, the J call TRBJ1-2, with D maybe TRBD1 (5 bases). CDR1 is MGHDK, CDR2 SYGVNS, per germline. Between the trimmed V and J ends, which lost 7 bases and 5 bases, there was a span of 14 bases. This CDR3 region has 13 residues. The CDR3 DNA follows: TGTGCCAGCACCCCCCCGGGGACTTATGGCTACACCTTC. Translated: CASTPPGTYGYTF.

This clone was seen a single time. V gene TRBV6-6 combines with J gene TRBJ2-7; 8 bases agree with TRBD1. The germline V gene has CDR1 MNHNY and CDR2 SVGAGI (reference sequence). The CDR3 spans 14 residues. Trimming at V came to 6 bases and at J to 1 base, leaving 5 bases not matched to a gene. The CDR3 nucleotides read TGTGCCAGCAGAAGACAGGGGTCGTCCTACGAGCAGTACTTC. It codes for CASRRQGSSYEQYF.

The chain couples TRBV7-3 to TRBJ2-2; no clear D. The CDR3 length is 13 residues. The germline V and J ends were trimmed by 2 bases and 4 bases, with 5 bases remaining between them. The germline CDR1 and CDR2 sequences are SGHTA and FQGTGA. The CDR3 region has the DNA TGTGCCAGCAGCTTATGGAGCACCGGGGAGCTGTTTTTT. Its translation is CASSLWSTGELFF.

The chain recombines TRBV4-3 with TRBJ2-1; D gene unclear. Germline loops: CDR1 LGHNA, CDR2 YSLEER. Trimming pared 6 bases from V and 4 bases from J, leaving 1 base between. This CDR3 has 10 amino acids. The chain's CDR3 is CASSYNEQFF. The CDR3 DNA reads TGCGCCAGCAGTTACAATGAGCAGTTCTTC.

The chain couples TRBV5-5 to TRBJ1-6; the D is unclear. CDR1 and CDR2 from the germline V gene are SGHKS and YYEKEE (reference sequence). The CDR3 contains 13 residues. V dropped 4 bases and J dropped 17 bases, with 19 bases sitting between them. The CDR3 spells CASSPGGPGLVHF. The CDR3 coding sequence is TGTGCCAGCAGCCCCGGAGGTCCAGGATTGGTCCACTTT.

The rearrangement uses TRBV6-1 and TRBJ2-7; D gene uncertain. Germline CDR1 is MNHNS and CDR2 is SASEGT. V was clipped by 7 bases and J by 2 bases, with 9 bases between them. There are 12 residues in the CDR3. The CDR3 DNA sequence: TGTGCCAGCACTAGGCAGCCCTACGAGCAGTACTTC. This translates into CASTRQPYEQYF.

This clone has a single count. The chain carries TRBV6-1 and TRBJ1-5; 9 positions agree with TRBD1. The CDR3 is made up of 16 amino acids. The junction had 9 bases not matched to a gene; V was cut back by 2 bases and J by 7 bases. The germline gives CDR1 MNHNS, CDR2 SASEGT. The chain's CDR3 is CASSENRGRLNQPQHF. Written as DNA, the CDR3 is TGTGCCAGCAGTGAAAACAGGGGGCGGTTAAACCAGCCCCAGCATTTT.

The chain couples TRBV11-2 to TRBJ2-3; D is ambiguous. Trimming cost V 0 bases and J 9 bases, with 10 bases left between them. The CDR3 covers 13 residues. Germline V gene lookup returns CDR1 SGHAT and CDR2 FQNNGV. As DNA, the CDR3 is TGTGCCAGCAGCTTAGACTCGGCGGAGACGCAGTATTTT. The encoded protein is CASSLDSAETQYF. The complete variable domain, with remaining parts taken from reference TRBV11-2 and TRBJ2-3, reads EAGVAQSPRYKIIEKRQSVAFWCNPISGHATLYWYQQILGQGPKLLIQFQNNGVVDDSQLPKDRFSAERLKGVDSTLKIQPAKLEDSAVYLCASSLDSAETQYFGPGTRLTVL.

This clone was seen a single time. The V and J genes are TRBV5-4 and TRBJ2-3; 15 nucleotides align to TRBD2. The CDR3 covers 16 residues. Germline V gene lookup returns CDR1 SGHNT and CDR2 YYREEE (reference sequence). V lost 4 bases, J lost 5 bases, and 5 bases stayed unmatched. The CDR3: CASSGGTSGGLDTQYF. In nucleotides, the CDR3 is TGTGCCAGCAGCGGCGGGACTAGCGGGGGGTTAGATACGCAGTATTTT.

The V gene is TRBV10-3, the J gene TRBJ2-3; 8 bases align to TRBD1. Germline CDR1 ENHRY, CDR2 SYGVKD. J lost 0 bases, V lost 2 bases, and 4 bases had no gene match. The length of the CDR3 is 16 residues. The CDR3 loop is CAISENRGASTDTQYF. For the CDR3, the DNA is TGTGCCATCAGTGAGAACAGGGGGGCGAGCACAGATACGCAGTATTTT.

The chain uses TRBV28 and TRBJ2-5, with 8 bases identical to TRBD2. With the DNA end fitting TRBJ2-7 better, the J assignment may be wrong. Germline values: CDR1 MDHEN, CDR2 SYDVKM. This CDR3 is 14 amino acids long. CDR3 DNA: TGTGCCAGCACCCTTGCGGGGGGCTCCTACGAGCAGTACTTC. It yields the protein CASTLAGGSYEQYF.